The present entry profiles one T cell receptor (beta chain) with its context. Repertoires were generated with immunoSEQ multiplex PCR, while TCRdb's copy carries only in-frame clones and drops some. This repertoire shows under 150,000 clones, 70% to 90% found once; its top ten account for just over 5.5%. CDR3 length equals 13 residues. CDR1 and CDR2 from the germline V gene are SGHDN and FVKESK. Trimming took off 0 bases at V and 8 bases at J, with 10 bases between the two ends. These data are taken from a study of T cell responses to AZD1222 COVID-19 vaccine. This TCR was recovered from an adult in good health. The chain uses TRBV14 and TRBJ1-2, with a tentative D call TRBD1 (5 bases). The input for sequencing was peripheral blood, taken on day 0 of AZD1222 vaccination. Here the CDR3 reads CASSQDLRGGYTF. CDR3 coding DNA: TGTGCCAGCAGCCAAGACCTCCGGGGGGGCTACACCTTC.